A selection of T cell receptor beta chains follows, all from one sample in a study of regulatory T cells in long-lasting Graves disease. Via MiXCR, TCRdb re-called the multiplex PCR reads, giving one row per CDR3 protein. The table lists some 250,000 distinct CDR3 sequences, about 18% of them singletons. The sample in question was peripheral blood mononuclear cells (PBMCs), obtained at new diagnosis, from a patient treated with antithyroid drugs. The receptor source for this set is a female donor with Graves disease. CDR3s include the opening cysteine and the closing phenylalanine or tryptophan.

TRBJ1-1 TRBV5-1 CASSPGRDGTEAFF
TRBJ1-1 TRBV12-3/TRBV12-4 CASSWTGHTEAFF
TRBJ2-3 TRBV11-2 CASSPGAMGTDTQYF
TRBJ2-1 TRBV7-2 CASSLAGTGGQFF
TRBJ2-1 TRBV7-2 CASSTRLAGGDEQFF
TRBJ1-5 TRBV10-3 CAIRGDRGNQPQHF
TRBJ2-4 TRBV6-1 CASKLNRDRVQYF
TRBJ2-7 TRBV24-1 CATSDPSGRNEQYF
TRBJ2-1 TRBV11-3 CASSRGAYNEQFF
TRBJ2-5 TRBV12-3/TRBV12-4 CASSLSPETQYF
TRBJ1-2 TRBV28 CASSLSTKIYGYTF
TRBJ1-2 TRBV28 CASGGGVYGYTF
TRBJ1-2 TRBV9 CASSVGGGANYGYTF
TRBJ1-5 TRBV15 CATSRDKGSNQPQHF
TRBJ2-7 TRBV20-1 CSARDSQGPSYEQYF
TRBJ1-4 TRBV6-5 CASSYSAATNEKLFF
TRBJ2-7 TRBV20-1 CSARDPDRGSYEQYF
TRBJ2-7 TRBV4-1 CASSPLGQSYEQYF
TRBJ2-2 TRBV12-3/TRBV12-4 CASSSQAGELFF
TRBJ2-1 TRBV19 CASKVLRESSEQFF
TRBJ2-7 TRBV20-1 CSALKGQVNYEQYF
TRBJ2-1 TRBV7-2 CASSSPMSGRPYNEQFF
TRBJ1-4 TRBV28 CASSPGGGLLEKLFF
TRBJ2-1 TRBV5-4 CASSTRLAERSDEQFF
TRBJ2-3 TRBV2 CASSEAVGGADTQYF
TRBJ2-3 TRBV20-1 CSARGTSGKDTQYF
TRBJ2-3 TRBV25-1 CASSVTGTGSYTQYF
TRBJ1-1 TRBV20-1 CSARDIGTILEAFF
TRBJ2-7 TRBV20-1 CSARDTSGGYYEQYF
TRBJ1-5 TRBV20-1 CSARARDTQPQHF
TRBJ1-2 TRBV7-2 CASSLSPGQYKDYGYTF
TRBJ2-7 TRBV11-3 CASSLDAPLEQYF
TRBJ2-7 TRBV6-1 CASIQDGIYEQYF